This T cell receptor beta chain was identified in a study of blood T cell repertoires in COVID-19. This clone is medium-sized within its sample. This sample includes further DNA sequences coding for the same CDR3. Original analysis: Scientists estimated how many nucleated cells there were by amplifying reference gene primers. The protocol was immunoSEQ multiplex PCR, while the TCRdb copy is restricted to in-frame clones and leaves out a portion. For V, J and clone size, that table is used; D and trimming come from the DNA. The sample contains about 30,000 clones, 81% of which appear only once. CDR1 and CDR2 (germline): SGDLS, YYNGEE. V gave up 5 bases and J gave up 1 base, with 15 bases separating them. CDR3 length equals 15 residues.

The receptor comes from a man between 65 and 85 years old with COVID-19, enrolled during active disease. The J gene is TRBJ1-1, the V gene TRBV9, with D possibly TRBD1 on 6 matching bases. Material for sequencing was peripheral blood. As DNA, the CDR3 is TGTGCCAGCAGTATGGGGGGGGGCGGGAACACTGAAGCTTTCTTT. Amino acid sequence: CASSMGGGGNTEAFF.